The 24 T cell receptor beta chains below come from one sample, sequenced in a study of T-cell reconstitution after alpha-beta-depleted transplantation in children. Researchers prepared the TCRbeta library using unique molecular identifiers, the study reports. TCRdb reanalysed the PCR reads using MiXCR and keeps one entry per CDR3 protein. The sample contains almost 250,000 distinct CDR3 sequences, roughly 24% of which appear only once. The sample here was PBMCs, taken before TCRalphabeta/CD19-depleted stem cell transplant. The receptors here all came from a girl aged 2 to 9 with Fanconi anemia, due to receive a stem cell transplant.

The gene calls are TRBV20-1 and TRBJ2-7; 11 bases align to TRBD1. Losses at the gene ends were 6 bases for V and 2 bases for J; bases not matched to a gene: 15. The CDR3 is 17 amino acids. In germline, CDR1 is DFQATT, CDR2 SNEGSKA (reference sequence). This chain's CDR3 is CSASTGTGGVLTYEQYF. DNA for the CDR3: TGCAGTGCGTCCACCGGGACAGGGGGAGTCCTTACCTACGAGCAGTACTTC.

This clonotype was counted ten times or more. This sequence joins TRBV15 and TRBJ2-3; no definite D call. The CDR3 is made up of 13 amino acids. The V gene's germline CDR1 is LNHNV and CDR2 YYDKDF (reference sequence). V lost 5 bases, J lost 2 bases, and 8 bases lay in between. The CDR3 DNA reads TGTGCCACCAGCGGTCTTTTCACAGATACGCAGTATTTT. Protein product: CATSGLFTDTQYF.

This clonotype was seen ten or more times. As DNA, the CDR3 is TGTGCCAGCAGTTTGGGAGGGAACCACAATGAGCAGTTCTTC. Translated: CASSLGGNHNEQFF. The chain recombines TRBV12-3 or TRBV12-4 with TRBJ2-1, with 7 nucleotides matching TRBD2. V was clipped by 3 bases and J by 5 bases; unmatched bases: 4. The CDR3 loop spans 14 amino acids.

In its sample, this clonotype was seen many times. This chain links TRBV20-1 with TRBJ2-7, with 8 bases matching TRBD1. Trimming cost V 5 bases and J 5 bases; bases outside gene matches: 8. Germline V gene sequence: CDR1 DFQATT, CDR2 SNEGSKA (reference sequence). The CDR3 is 13 amino acids. CDR3 in DNA: TGCAGTGCTCAAGGACAGGGAGAGCACGAGCAGTACTTC. This gives the protein CSAQGQGEHEQYF.

This clonotype was seen repeatedly, ten times or more. The gene calls are TRBV20-1 and TRBJ2-3; unclear D gene. V lost 3 bases, J lost 2 bases, and 15 bases lay in between. The CDR3 has 15 residues. Germline loops: CDR1 DFQATT, CDR2 SNEGSKA (reference sequence). The CDR3 coding sequence is TGCAGTGCTAGCCCTCCGGAGTGGTACACAGATACGCAGTATTTT. Translation gives CSASPPEWYTDTQYF.

This clonotype was seen more than once but under ten times. The junction departs from the called germline gene at one end, perhaps through a read error. The chain has TRBV29-1 and TRBJ2-7; 8 bases align to TRBD1. Per germline, CDR1 SQVTM and CDR2 ANQGSEA. This CDR3 has 15 residues. CDR3 nucleotides: TGCAGCGTTGAGGGGACAGGACCAAAATCCTACGAGCAGTGCTTC. Its translation is CSVEGTGPKSYEQCF.

Many counts were recorded for this clonotype. CDR3 loop: CASPRRPGGPDYEQYF. CDR3 nucleotide sequence: TGTGCCAGCCCTCGTCGTCCAGGGGGCCCCGACTACGAGCAGTACTTC. This chain joins TRBV12-3 or TRBV12-4 and TRBJ2-7; TRBD1 aligns across 8 bases. The length of the CDR3 is 16 residues. Germline trimming cut 8 bases from V and 3 bases from J; bases unmatched to any gene: 15.

In this sample, this clonotype turned up once. This chain connects TRBV28 to TRBJ2-7, with D tentatively TRBD1 or TRBD2 (5 bases each). Between the trimmed V and J ends, which lost 3 bases and 3 bases, there was a span of 9 bases. Germline loops: CDR1 MDHEN, CDR2 SYDVKM. There are 13 residues in the CDR3. CDR3 DNA sequence: TGTGCCAGCAGTTTGGGACCGGTCTACGAGCAGTACTTC. This gives the protein CASSLGPVYEQYF.

This clonotype was counted many times. The chain recombines TRBV20-1 with TRBJ1-3, with 10 bases that match TRBD1. The CDR3 runs 19 residues. V trimming: 5 bases; J trimming: 0 bases; junction bases outside the gene matches: 16. Germline loops: CDR1 DFQATT, CDR2 SNEGSKA (reference sequence). The CDR3 DNA reads as TGCAGTGCTCACCTCTCCGGGACAGGGGACTTACACTCTGGAAACACCATATATTTT. Protein product: CSAHLSGTGDLHSGNTIYF.

This clonotype was observed at least ten times. The chain carries TRBV28 and TRBJ2-7; D is unclear. Per germline, CDR1 MDHEN and CDR2 SYDVKM. V lost 1 base and J lost 0, with 10 bases in between. The CDR3 extends over 15 amino acids. CDR3 protein: CASSLSQSASYEQYF. CDR3 coding DNA: TGTGCCAGCAGTTTATCTCAAAGCGCCTCCTACGAGCAGTACTTC.

This clonotype was seen ten or more times. This chain joins TRBV29-1 and TRBJ2-7, with D unresolved. Between the trimmed V and J ends, which lost 3 bases and 1 base, there was a span of 10 bases. Germline CDR1 and CDR2: SQVTM and ANQGSEA. The CDR3 is made up of 13 amino acids. The CDR3 nucleotides are TGCAGCGTTGATCTCGGAATATCCTACGAGCAGTACTTC. Amino acids: CSVDLGISYEQYF.

This clonotype was recorded only once. This clone may be a read error of a much larger clone one base away. V is TRBV9 and J is TRBJ2-1; weak D call: TRBD2 (6 bases). Germline values: CDR1 SGDLS, CDR2 YYNGEE. The V end was cut by 0 bases, the J end by 0 bases, with 7 bases between. There are 15 residues in the CDR3. The CDR3, as DNA: TGTGCCAGCAGCGTAGGGGACTGCTCCTACAATGAGCAGTTCTTC. It yields the protein CASSVGDCSYNEQFF.

The V call is TRBV25-1, the J call TRBJ2-1; either TRBD1 or TRBD2 may fit D (5 bases each). Germline V gene sequence: CDR1 MGHDK, CDR2 SYGVNS. CDR3 length equals 16 residues. V was shortened by 5 bases and J by 8 bases, with 22 bases between the two germline ends. CDR3 region: CASSSPLATIGDEQFF. Here the CDR3 DNA reads TGTGCCAGCAGTTCTCCTTTAGCGACCATAGGGGATGAGCAGTTCTTC.

Only a few counts were recorded for this clonotype. The chain employs TRBV7-3 and TRBJ2-1; 8 bases agree with TRBD1. The CDR3 extends over 14 amino acids. J lost 5 bases, V lost 5 bases, and 5 bases had no gene match. Germline CDR1 and CDR2: SGHTA and FQGTGA. The CDR3 DNA reads TGTGCCAGCAGCCTCCACAGGGGGGACAATGAGCAGTTCTTC. It specifies CASSLHRGDNEQFF.

There are many counts of this clonotype. This chain joins TRBV5-1 and TRBJ2-3; 9 positions agree with TRBD2. V gave up 5 bases and J gave up 4 bases; unmatched junction bases: 2. The CDR3 consists of 13 residues. The V gene's germline CDR1 is SGHRS and CDR2 YFSETQ. The CDR3 nucleotides read TGCGCCAGCAGAGCGGGGGGCGCAGATACGCAGTATTTT. It specifies CASRAGGADTQYF.

V usage is TRBV20-1 and J usage is TRBJ2-5, with D hard to call. CDR1 is DFQATT and CDR2 is SNEGSKA in the germline V gene (reference sequence). V lost 4 bases and J lost 4, with 10 bases in between. The CDR3 sequence is 12 residues long. In DNA form, the CDR3 reads TGCAGTGCTACCGTTAACGGAGAGACCCAGTACTTC. This sequence encodes CSATVNGETQYF.

There are a few counts of this clonotype. V gene TRBV27 combines with J gene TRBJ2-7, with 7 positions matching TRBD2. Germline V gene data show CDR1 as MNHEY and CDR2 as SMNVEV (reference sequence). V dropped 0 bases and J dropped 4; count of bases not matched to a gene: 3. The length of the CDR3 is 14 residues. The CDR3, as DNA: TGTGCCAGCAGTTTATCCGTCGGGGGGTACGAGCAGTACTTC. Translation: CASSLSVGGYEQYF.

There are a few counts of this clonotype. The chain recombines TRBV5-8 with TRBJ2-1; no clear D. The CDR3 is made up of 12 amino acids. V dropped 4 bases and J dropped 8 bases, with 10 bases sitting between them. Per the germline V gene, CDR1 is SGHTS and CDR2 is YDEGEE. CDR3 protein: CASSRSLDEQFF. The DNA of the CDR3 is TGTGCCAGCAGCCGCTCATTGGATGAGCAGTTCTTC. The full variable domain, rest sourced from reference TRBV5-8 and TRBJ2-1, is EAGVTQSPTHLIKTRGQQATLRCSPISGHTSVYWYQQALGLGLQFLLWYDEGEERNRGNFPPRFSGRQFPNYSSELNVNALELEDSALYLCASSRSLDEQFFGPGTRLTVL.

The chain uses TRBV28 and TRBJ2-3, with 9 bases that match TRBD1. The ends lost 5 bases at V and 4 bases at J; junction bases unmatched: 7. Germline loops: CDR1 MDHEN, CDR2 SYDVKM. CDR3 length equals 15 residues. The CDR3 bases are TGTGCCAGCAGTCTAAGGGGACAGGGTGCAGATACGCAGTATTTT. Protein product: CASSLRGQGADTQYF. Supplemented by reference TRBV28 and TRBJ2-3, the full variable domain reads DVKVTQSSRYLVKRTGEKVFLECVQDMDHENMFWYRQDPGLGLRLIYFSYDVKMKEKGDIPEGYSVSREKKERFSLILESASTNQTSMYLCASSLRGQGADTQYFGPGTRLTVL.

The gene calls are TRBV6-4 and TRBJ2-1; maybe TRBD1 (5 bases). The CDR3 runs 14 residues. With 7 bases removed from V and 5 bases from J, the gap between germline ends came to 15 bases. Per the germline V gene, CDR1 is MRHNA and CDR2 is SNTAGT. The CDR3 coding sequence is TGTGCCAGCACCCGTGTTAGGGGAAACAATGAGCAGTTCTTC. Translation: CASTRVRGNNEQFF.

In nucleotides, the CDR3 is TGTGCCAGCAGCGGAGGGAGGGGGGGATCCAATGAGCAGTTCTTC. Its protein product is CASSGGRGGSNEQFF. This chain joins TRBV7-8 and TRBJ2-1; a weak D match, TRBD2 (7 bases). CDR3 length equals 15 residues. V was cut by 5 bases and J by 6 bases, with 17 bases left in between. Germline CDR1 SGHVS, CDR2 FQNEAQ.

This clonotype was seen a single time. The chain recombines TRBV20-1 with TRBJ1-5; no definite D call. Germline V gene sequence: CDR1 DFQATT, CDR2 SNEGSKA (reference sequence). The germline V and J ends were trimmed by 6 bases and 0 bases, with 15 bases remaining between them. The CDR3 is made up of 15 amino acids. The CDR3 region is CSAHEGIFSNQPQHF. CDR3 bases: TGCAGTGCCCACGAGGGCATTTTTAGCAATCAGCCCCAGCATTTT.

This clonotype was picked up many times. V usage is TRBV29-1 and J usage is TRBJ2-2, with 9 bases aligning to TRBD2. The CDR3 is 16 amino acids. CDR1 and CDR2 (germline): SQVTM, ANQGSEA. With V trimmed by 6 bases and J by 4 bases, 12 bases remained unmatched. CDR3 residues: CSVMGLAPSITGELFF. The DNA for the CDR3 is TGCAGCGTCATGGGACTAGCCCCCTCAATCACCGGGGAGCTGTTTTTT.

The CDR3 here is CSARLARDTQYF. CDR3 in DNA: TGCAGTGCTAGACTGGCCAGGGATACGCAGTATTTT. The chain combines TRBV20-1 with TRBJ2-3; D is ambiguous. The length of the CDR3 is 12 residues. Germline lookup yields CDR1 DFQATT and CDR2 SNEGSKA (reference sequence). V lost 2 bases to trimming and J lost 6 bases, with 9 bases between them.